These 28 T cell receptor beta chains share one sample of origin, sequenced in a study of CD8+CD57+ T cells in acquired aplastic anemia (dated by TCRdb to between 2017 and 2018). Expansion of CD8+CD57+ cells had been shown by flow cytometry in the patients chosen for sequencing. Sequencing took place on an Illumina HiSeq 2000. Profiling of TCR beta VDJ combinations and CDR3 sequences used genomic DNA as the template. TCRdb reran the public reads through fastp at Q25 and MiXCR, keeping productive beta chains. Merged by CDR3 protein, the rows form single entries marked with the most common genes and DNA. The sample contains 160,000 or so distinct CDR3 sequences, approximately 51% of them found a single time. Roughly 3.5% of the sample lies in the top ten. Sequenced sample: sorted CD4+, CD8+, or CD8+CD57+ T cells (not recorded which) from PBMCs. These receptors were collected from a human donor with aplastic anemia.

This clonotype was picked up many times. The CDR3 spells CASSQASGRTYNEQFF. DNA for the CDR3: TGCGCCAGCAGCCAAGCTAGCGGGAGGACCTACAATGAGCAGTTCTTC. The gene calls are TRBV4-3 and TRBJ2-1; 11 nucleotides match TRBD2. The CDR3 sequence is 16 residues long. J gave up 2 bases and V 1 base, and 1 base lay outside the gene matches. CDR1 is LGHNA and CDR2 is YSLEER in the germline V gene.

CDR3 loop: CSGTGQGADTQYF. For the CDR3, the DNA is TGCAGCGGTACAGGACAGGGGGCAGATACGCAGTATTTT. The chain carries TRBV29-1 and TRBJ2-3; TRBD1 matches at 10 bases. Germline V gene lookup returns CDR1 SQVTM and CDR2 ANQGSEA. The J segment lost 4 bases and the V segment lost 7 bases, leaving 5 bases of the junction unmatched. The CDR3 is 13 amino acids.

On this clonotype: At one boundary the junction diverges from the germline segment, which might be a read error. V is TRBV24-1 and J is TRBJ2-1; 14 positions agree with TRBD2. Germline CDR1 is KGHDR and CDR2 is SFDVKD. The CDR3 runs 13 residues. As DNA, the CDR3 is TGTGCCACCAGTGCCGGGACTAGCGGGAGTTCTCACTTC. It translates to CATSAGTSGSSHF.

This clonotype was recorded at least ten times. The rearrangement uses TRBV5-1 and TRBJ1-1; a possible D gene is TRBD1 (5 bases). Germline CDR1 SGHRS, CDR2 YFSETQ. The CDR3 is 17 residues long. V lost 4 bases and J lost 2, with 21 bases in between. The chain's CDR3 is CASSAPLGGTSNTEAFF. The CDR3 nucleotides are TGCGCCAGCAGCGCGCCCCTCGGGGGGACGTCAAACACTGAAGCTTTCTTT.

This clonotype has ten or more counts. This rearrangement joins TRBV11-2 to TRBJ2-5; 10 nucleotides match TRBD1. CDR3 size: 16 residues. V dropped 5 bases and J dropped 4; count of bases not matched to a gene: 10. CDR1 SGHAT and CDR2 FQNNGV come from the germline V gene. The chain's CDR3 is CASSNDWTGGLETQYF. CDR3 bases: TGTGCCAGCAGCAACGATTGGACAGGGGGTTTAGAGACCCAGTACTTC. Variable domain in full (rest from reference TRBV11-2 and TRBJ2-5): EAGVAQSPRYKIIEKRQSVAFWCNPISGHATLYWYQQILGQGPKLLIQFQNNGVVDDSQLPKDRFSAERLKGVDSTLKIQPAKLEDSAVYLCASSNDWTGGLETQYFGPGTRLLVL.

The CDR3 loop reads CASSIVGGDGEAFF. The CDR3 region has the DNA TGTGCCAGTAGTATAGTTGGGGGAGATGGAGAAGCTTTCTTT. This chain links TRBV19 with TRBJ1-1; possibly TRBD1 for D (5 bases). The germline CDR1 and CDR2 sequences are LNHDA and SQIVND (reference sequence). The CDR3 is 14 residues long. Deletions cut 1 base from V and 8 bases from J, with 14 bases between.

This clonotype was counted many times. The chain recombines TRBV20-1 with TRBJ1-2, with D possibly matching TRBD1 (5 bases). V was shortened by 3 bases and J by 8 bases, with 28 bases between the two germline ends. Germline lookup yields CDR1 DFQATT and CDR2 SNEGSKA (reference sequence). This CDR3 has 17 residues. CDR3 amino acids: CSARVGVREGRRLGYTF. The CDR3 DNA reads as TGCAGTGCTAGGGTCGGTGTCAGGGAAGGCCGTAGGTTAGGCTACACCTTC.

The chain recombines TRBV15 with TRBJ1-5; D gene uncertain. The CDR3 is made up of 15 amino acids. V was trimmed by 0 bases and J by 4 bases, leaving 10 bases between them. The germline gives CDR1 LNHNV, CDR2 YYDKDF (reference sequence). This CDR3 is CATSREQSGNQPQHF. For the CDR3, the DNA is TGTGCCACCAGCAGAGAACAGTCCGGGAATCAGCCCCAGCATTTT.

The V and J genes are TRBV7-9 and TRBJ2-6; 7 nucleotides match TRBD2. CDR3 size: 15 residues. Germline CDR1 SEHNR, CDR2 FQNEAQ (reference sequence). The ends lost 4 bases at V and 4 bases at J; junction bases unmatched: 4. The CDR3 loop reads CASSSMTSGANVLTF. The CDR3 DNA follows: TGTGCCAGCAGCTCCATGACTAGCGGGGCCAACGTCCTGACTTTC.

This clonotype was observed many times. The chain employs TRBV14 and TRBJ2-1; D unresolved. V was shortened by 1 base and J by 9 bases, with 10 bases between the two germline ends. The CDR3 spans 13 residues. In germline, CDR1 is SGHDN, CDR2 FVKESK. The CDR3 coding sequence is TGTGCCAGCAGCCAAGTATTTCTCGGTGAGCAGTTCTTC. It translates to CASSQVFLGEQFF.

The chain employs TRBV12-3 or TRBV12-4 and TRBJ1-1; D ambiguous. The ends were cut back, 1 base at V and 5 bases at J, with 8 bases in the middle. The CDR3 loop spans 13 amino acids. CDR3 amino acids: CASSLERKTEAFF. The CDR3 DNA reads as TGTGCCAGCAGTTTAGAGAGGAAAACTGAAGCTTTCTTT.

The chain combines TRBV15 with TRBJ2-7, with TRBD1 matching over 8 bases. The CDR3 is 11 residues long. V was clipped by 4 bases and J by 12 bases; unmatched bases: 5. Germline loops: CDR1 LNHNV, CDR2 YYDKDF (reference sequence). The CDR3 reads CATSTGTGLYV. The CDR3 nucleotides are TGTGCCACCAGCACCGGGACAGGCCTGTACGTC.

This rearrangement joins TRBV7-6 to TRBJ2-1; D is ambiguous. The CDR3 has 12 residues. Trimming removed 2 bases at V and 10 bases at J, with 9 bases between. Germline CDR1 reads SGHVS; CDR2 reads FNYEAQ. CDR3 DNA sequence: TGTGCCAGCAGCTTATCTAGTAACGAGCAGTTCTTC. Residues: CASSLSSNEQFF.

The J gene is TRBJ1-6, the V gene TRBV19; a weak D match, TRBD1 (5 bases). The CDR3 is made up of 15 amino acids. V was shortened by 5 bases and J by 9 bases, with 17 bases between the two germline ends. The germline V gene encodes CDR1 LNHDA and CDR2 SQIVND (reference sequence). CDR3 sequence: CASSDRGGESSPLHF. The CDR3 DNA sequence: TGTGCCAGTAGTGACCGAGGAGGGGAGAGTTCACCCCTCCACTTT.

V is TRBV2 and J is TRBJ1-2; no clear D. This CDR3 contains 13 residues. Germline V gives CDR1 SNHLY, CDR2 FYNNEI. Trimming took off 5 bases at V and 6 bases at J, with 13 bases between the two ends. CDR3 DNA: TGTGCCAGCAGTCAAACAGAGTTGAATGGCTACACCTTC. Protein sequence: CASSQTELNGYTF.

Many counts were recorded for this clonotype. J is TRBJ2-5 and V is TRBV12-3 or TRBV12-4, with unresolved D. With 2 bases removed from V and 7 bases from J, the gap between germline ends came to 5 bases. This CDR3 spans 11 amino acids. The CDR3 DNA is TGTGCCAGCAGTTTAAGCTGGACCCAGTACTTC. This gives the protein CASSLSWTQYF.

This clonotype was counted at least ten times. The chain links TRBV11-2 to TRBJ2-7, with TRBD2 matching over 7 bases. Germline V CDR1 and CDR2: SGHAT, FQNNGV. V gave up 4 bases and J gave up 2 bases; unmatched junction bases: 20. This CDR3 has 19 residues. As DNA, the CDR3 is TGTGCCAGCAGCTCCTCTCCCTGGGTGGGGGGGAGGGCCCCCTACGAGCAGTACGTC. As protein: CASSSSPWVGGRAPYEQYV.

This clonotype was observed a few times. The J gene is TRBJ2-3, the V gene TRBV15; 8 bases agree with TRBD2. This CDR3 spans 14 amino acids. Looked up from germline, CDR1 is LNHNV and CDR2 is YYDKDF (reference sequence). V lost 5 bases and J lost 3; bases outside the gene matches: 4. CDR3 sequence: CATSGAGETDTQYF. CDR3 in DNA: TGTGCCACCAGCGGAGCGGGAGAGACAGATACGCAGTATTTT.

This sequence joins TRBV10-2 and TRBJ1-2; D perhaps matches TRBD1 (6 bases). CDR1 is WSHSY and CDR2 is SAAADI in the germline V gene. V was trimmed by 5 bases and J by 7 bases, leaving 17 bases between them. The CDR3 consists of 14 residues. The CDR3 DNA follows: TGCGCCAGCAGTCTCGAATACAGGGCCCGTGGCTACACCTTC. It specifies CASSLEYRARGYTF.

This clonotype was seen repeatedly, ten times or more. The chain links TRBV10-3 to TRBJ2-7; D remains ambiguous. CDR1 is ENHRY and CDR2 is SYGVKD in the germline V gene. The CDR3 has 13 residues. V was trimmed by 2 bases and J by 2 bases, leaving 7 bases between them. CDR3 sequence: CAISERPPYEQYF. The CDR3 DNA is TGTGCCATCAGTGAGAGGCCACCCTACGAGCAGTACTTC.

The table lists this clonotype with many counts. V is TRBV29-1 and J is TRBJ2-3; no clear D. The germline CDR1 and CDR2 sequences are SQVTM and ANQGSEA. Trimming removed 0 bases at V and 2 bases at J, with 9 bases between. This CDR3 spans 14 amino acids. CDR3 region: CSVEDHDHTDTQYF. For the CDR3, the DNA is TGCAGCGTTGAAGATCATGACCACACAGATACGCAGTATTTT.

With regard to this clonotype: At one end, the junction sequence differs from germline, possibly due to a read error. V is TRBV6-4 and J is TRBJ1-1; no reliable D call. The CDR3 is 13 residues long. Germline V lookup: CDR1 MRHNA, CDR2 SNTAGT. CDR3 DNA sequence: TGTGCCAGCAGTGTAACTTTGAACGCTGAAGCTTTCTTT. This encodes CASSVTLNAEAFF.

This clonotype was seen repeatedly, ten times or more. The chain is built from TRBV12-3 or TRBV12-4 and TRBJ1-1; weak D call: TRBD1 (6 bases). This CDR3 comprises 13 residues. V was trimmed by 7 bases and J by 5 bases, leaving 14 bases between them. In DNA form, the CDR3 reads TGTGCCAGCAAGCCGGGACAATGGACTGAAGCTTTCTTT. Translating gives CASKPGQWTEAFF.

The chain employs TRBV19 and TRBJ2-1; D may be TRBD2 (7 bases). This CDR3 comprises 14 residues. V was cut by 3 bases and J by 7 bases, with 13 bases left in between. CDR1 is LNHDA, CDR2 SQIVND, per germline (reference sequence). CDR3 DNA sequence: TGTGCCAGTAGTATTGTGGAGGGGGGGAATGAGCAGTTCTTC. Protein sequence: CASSIVEGGNEQFF.

V usage is TRBV18 and J usage is TRBJ1-2; tentatively, D is TRBD1 (6 bases). Germline V lookup: CDR1 KGHSH, CDR2 LQKENI. Deletions cut 3 bases from V and 8 bases from J, with 10 bases between. The CDR3 runs to 12 residues. The CDR3 DNA reads as TGTGCCAGCTCACCCGACGACAGGGGCTACACCTTC. Translation: CASSPDDRGYTF. Full variable domain (rest looked up from reference TRBV18 and TRBJ1-2): NAGVMQNPRHLVRRRGQEARLRCSPMKGHSHVYWYRQLPEEGLKFMVYLQKENIIDESGMPKERFSAEFPKEGPSILRIQQVVRGDSAAYFCASSPDDRGYTFGSGTRLTVV.

The table lists this clonotype with a count of one. An end of the junction differs from the germline gene, which may be a read error. The chain carries TRBV2 and TRBJ1-1; D remains ambiguous. The CDR3 loop spans 10 amino acids. Germline CDR1 and CDR2: SNHLY and FYNNEI. CDR3 nucleotide sequence: TGTGCCAGCACCTTGGCAGAAGCTATCTTT. It is translated as CASTLAEAIF.

With respect to this clonotype: It may be a read error: a sequence one base away is much more abundant. The chain has TRBV12-3 or TRBV12-4 and TRBJ2-2, with TRBD2 as a possible D gene (6 bases). The CDR3 is 11 amino acids. The CDR3 sequence: CASSSPGGLFF. The CDR3 DNA sequence: TGTGCCAGCAGTTCCCCCGGGGGGCTGTTTTTT.

This clonotype was detected only a few times. The CDR3 DNA reads TGTGCCATCAGTGACAGGGAGGCGCAAACCCAGTACTTC. Translation gives CAISDREAQTQYF. The J gene is TRBJ2-5, the V gene TRBV10-3; D is perhaps TRBD2 (6 bases). The germline V and J ends were trimmed by 3 bases and 8 bases, with 13 bases remaining between them. CDR1 is ENHRY and CDR2 is SYGVKD in the germline V gene. The CDR3 is 13 amino acids.